This entry describes one T cell receptor beta chain. 13 Jbeta primers and 60 Vbeta primers were used for the PCR. The data were produced by immunoSEQ multiplex PCR, yet TCRdb's version contains in-frame clones alone and is incomplete. The table records 130,000 to 150,000 clones, about 80% of them present only once. This sample was taken from a study of cytomegalovirus exposure and HLA in healthy donors. Sequences were obtained from PBMCs. The sequence came from a male donor in good health and CMV-seronegative.

As DNA, the CDR3 is TGCGCCAGCAGCCCGCGGGGGAGATATGGCTACACCTTC. It encodes CASSPRGRYGYTF. V and J are TRBV4-3 and TRBJ1-2; weak D call: TRBD1 (5 bases). Germline V gives CDR1 LGHNA, CDR2 YSLEER. V lost 4 bases, J lost 5 bases, and 11 bases lay in between. The CDR3 consists of 13 residues.